This entry lists 8 T cell receptor beta chains sequenced from one sample in a study of identical twins (TCRdb year 2016). Preparation of the library involved 5' RACE. Reads for this sample came from an Illumina HiSeq 2000. TCRdb trimmed the raw reads at Q25, called clones with MiXCR and kept productive beta chains. Rows matching on CDR3 protein sequence are summarized as one entry with the most common DNA and genes. The sample has some 560,000 distinct CDR3 sequences on record, approximately 10% of them singletons. Roughly 3.2% of the sample is taken by the ten largest. This sample was shared with a second study, whose subject was yellow fever vaccine responses in identical twins.

Sequenced material: PBMCs. The receptors originated from a woman under 30 in good health.

The chain is built from TRBV7-9 and TRBJ2-7, with 9 nucleotides matching TRBD2. Unmatched junction bases numbered 9, after V lost 3 bases and J lost 3 bases. From germline, CDR1 is SEHNR and CDR2 FQNEAQ (reference sequence). The CDR3 spans 16 residues. The CDR3 nucleotides are TGTGCCAGCAGCTTTTCCCTTAGCGGGAGCTACTACGAGCAGTACTTC. Translated, it gives CASSFSLSGSYYEQYF.

This clonotype was seen many times. The rearrangement links TRBV2 to TRBJ2-7; D is ambiguous. Germline-derived CDR1 and CDR2 are SNHLY and FYNNEI. V was trimmed by 4 bases and J by 4 bases, leaving 11 bases between them. The CDR3 spans 13 residues. CDR3 loop: CASSVSRAYEQYF. The DNA of the CDR3 is TGTGCCAGCAGTGTTAGTCGGGCGTACGAGCAGTACTTC.

The chain links TRBV5-1 to TRBJ2-1, with no clear D. CDR3 size: 14 residues. V was clipped by 4 bases and J by 3 bases, with 11 bases between them. CDR1 SGHRS and CDR2 YFSETQ come from the germline V gene. DNA of the CDR3: TGCGCCAGCAGCCCGAGGCCAGACTACAATGAGCAGTTCTTC. Residues: CASSPRPDYNEQFF.

This clonotype was counted ten times or more. J is TRBJ2-3 and V is TRBV12-3 or TRBV12-4; no clear D gene. The ends were cut back, 3 bases at V and 2 bases at J, with 15 bases in the middle. The CDR3 covers 16 residues. CDR3 residues: CASSFGTFRHTDTQYF. The CDR3 DNA is TGTGCCAGCAGTTTCGGTACCTTCCGGCACACAGATACGCAGTATTTT.

This clonotype was observed at least ten times. J is TRBJ1-1 and V is TRBV11-1, with a tentative D call TRBD1 (5 bases). The CDR3 covers 13 residues. From germline, CDR1 is SGHAT and CDR2 FQDESV (reference sequence). V was cut by 5 bases and J by 4 bases, with 11 bases left in between. This chain's CDR3 is CASSPRDSTEAFF. The DNA of the CDR3 is TGTGCCAGCAGCCCCAGGGACTCCACTGAAGCTTTCTTT.

This clonotype was recorded a few times. The chain joins TRBV20-1 to TRBJ2-1; 8 positions agree with TRBD2. CDR1 and CDR2 from the germline V gene are DFQATT and SNEGSKA (reference sequence). J lost 6 bases, V lost 2 bases, and 9 bases had no gene match. The CDR3 contains 15 residues. CDR3 region: CSARFSGKKGNEQFF. In nucleotides, the CDR3 is TGCAGTGCTAGATTTAGCGGGAAAAAGGGCAATGAGCAGTTCTTC.

The table lists this clonotype with many counts. The V call is TRBV18, the J call TRBJ2-5; D is possibly TRBD1 or TRBD2 (5 bases each). The V gene's germline CDR1 is KGHSH and CDR2 LQKENI. Trimming left V 3 bases short and J 4 bases short, with 12 bases between. The CDR3 is 14 amino acids. The chain's CDR3 is CASSPIQGVETQYF. The DNA of the CDR3 is TGTGCCAGCTCACCGATCCAGGGAGTAGAGACCCAGTACTTC.

This clonotype has only a few counts. This CDR3 is CASSPRGTDHEQYF. The CDR3 bases are TGTGCCAGCAGTCCACGGGGCACCGATCACGAGCAGTACTTC. V usage is TRBV7-8 and J usage is TRBJ2-7, with D perhaps TRBD1 or TRBD2 (5 bases each). The CDR3 sequence is 14 residues long. Germline CDR1 and CDR2: SGHVS and FQNEAQ. The V and J ends lost 6 bases and 5 bases respectively, with 17 bases between them.